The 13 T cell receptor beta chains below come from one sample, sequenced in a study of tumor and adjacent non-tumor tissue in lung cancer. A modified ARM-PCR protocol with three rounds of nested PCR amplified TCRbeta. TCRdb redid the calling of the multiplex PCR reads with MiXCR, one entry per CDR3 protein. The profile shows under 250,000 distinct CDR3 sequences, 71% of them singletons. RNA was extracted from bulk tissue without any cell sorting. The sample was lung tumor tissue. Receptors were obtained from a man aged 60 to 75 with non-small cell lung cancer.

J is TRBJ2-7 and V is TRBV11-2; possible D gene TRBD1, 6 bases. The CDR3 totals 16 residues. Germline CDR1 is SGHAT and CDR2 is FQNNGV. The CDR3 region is CTCSSRTAGRVYEQYF. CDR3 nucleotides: TGTACCTGCAGCTCGAGGACAGCAGGGAGAGTCTACGAGCAGTACTTC. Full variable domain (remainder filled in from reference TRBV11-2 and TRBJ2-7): EAGVAQSPRYKIIEKRQSVAFWCNPISGHATLYWYQQILGQGPKLLIQFQNNGVVDDSQLPKDRFSAERLKGVDSTLKIQPAKLEDSAVYLCTCSSRTAGRVYEQYFGPGTRLTVT.

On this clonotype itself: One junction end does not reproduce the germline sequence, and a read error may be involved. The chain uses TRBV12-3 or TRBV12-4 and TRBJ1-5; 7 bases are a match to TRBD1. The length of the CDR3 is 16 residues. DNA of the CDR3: TGTGCCAGCAGCTTGAGGGGGACAGCTAGCTATCAGCCCCAGCATTTT. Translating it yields CASSLRGTASYQPQHF.

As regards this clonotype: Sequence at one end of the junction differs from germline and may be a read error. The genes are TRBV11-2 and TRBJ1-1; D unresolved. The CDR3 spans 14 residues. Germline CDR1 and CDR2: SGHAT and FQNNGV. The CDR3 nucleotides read TGTGCCAGCAGCTTCGCGGCAGGACTTAGCGAAGTTTTCTTT. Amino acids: CASSFAAGLSEVFF.

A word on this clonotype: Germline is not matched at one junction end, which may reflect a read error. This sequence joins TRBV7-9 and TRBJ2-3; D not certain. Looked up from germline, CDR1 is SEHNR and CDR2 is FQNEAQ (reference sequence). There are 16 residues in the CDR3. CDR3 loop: CASSTPGAFRTDTQYF. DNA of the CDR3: TGCGCCAGCAGCACCCCGGGCGCATTCCGCACAGATACGCAGTATTTT.

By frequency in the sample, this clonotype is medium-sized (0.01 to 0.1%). DNA of the CDR3: TGTGCCAGCAGTTACTCTGGCTTATATGGCTACACCTTC. As protein: CASSYSGLYGYTF. This chain uses TRBV6-5 with TRBJ1-2; D remains unclear. V was clipped by 0 bases and J by 5 bases, with 7 bases between them. Germline CDR1 reads MNHEY; CDR2 reads SVGAGI. This CDR3 spans 13 amino acids.

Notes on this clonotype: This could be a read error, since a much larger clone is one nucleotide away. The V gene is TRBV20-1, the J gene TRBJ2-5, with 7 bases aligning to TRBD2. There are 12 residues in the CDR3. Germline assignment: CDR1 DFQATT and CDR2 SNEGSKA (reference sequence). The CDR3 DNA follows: TGCAGTGCTATGCGGGAGCAAGAGATCCAGTACTTC. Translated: CSAMREQEIQYF.

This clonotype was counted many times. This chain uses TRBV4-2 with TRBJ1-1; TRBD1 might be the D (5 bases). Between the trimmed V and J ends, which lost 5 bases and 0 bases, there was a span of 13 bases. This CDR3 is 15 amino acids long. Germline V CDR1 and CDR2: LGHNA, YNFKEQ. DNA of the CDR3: TGTGCCAGCAGCGAGCGGGCAGGGTTGAACACTGAAGCTTTCTTT. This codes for CASSERAGLNTEAFF.

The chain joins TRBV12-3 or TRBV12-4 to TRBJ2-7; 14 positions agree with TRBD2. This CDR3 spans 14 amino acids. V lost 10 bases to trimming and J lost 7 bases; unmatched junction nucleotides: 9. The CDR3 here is CANTGTSGSREQYF. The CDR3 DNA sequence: TGTGCCAACACCGGGACTAGCGGGAGTCGGGAGCAGTACTTC.

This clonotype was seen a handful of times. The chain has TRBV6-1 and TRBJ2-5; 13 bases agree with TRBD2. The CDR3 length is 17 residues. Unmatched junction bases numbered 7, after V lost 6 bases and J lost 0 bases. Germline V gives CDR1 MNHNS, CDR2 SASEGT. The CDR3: CASRKGLAGKDQETQYF. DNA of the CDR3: TGTGCCAGCAGAAAGGGACTAGCGGGAAAGGACCAAGAGACCCAGTACTTC.

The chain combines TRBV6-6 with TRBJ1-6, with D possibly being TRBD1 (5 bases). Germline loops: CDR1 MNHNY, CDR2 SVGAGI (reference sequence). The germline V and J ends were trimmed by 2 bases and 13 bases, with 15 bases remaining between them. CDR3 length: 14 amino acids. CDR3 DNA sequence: TGTGCCAGCAGTTACGGTGGCAGGGTAAAGCCCCTCCACTTT. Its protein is CASSYGGRVKPLHF.

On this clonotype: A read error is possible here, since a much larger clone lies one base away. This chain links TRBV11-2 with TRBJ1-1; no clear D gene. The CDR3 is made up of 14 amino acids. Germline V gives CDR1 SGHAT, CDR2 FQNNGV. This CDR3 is CASSSDGKNTEALF. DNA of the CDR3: TGTGCCAGCAGCTCCGACGGGAAGAACACTGAAGCTCTCTTT.

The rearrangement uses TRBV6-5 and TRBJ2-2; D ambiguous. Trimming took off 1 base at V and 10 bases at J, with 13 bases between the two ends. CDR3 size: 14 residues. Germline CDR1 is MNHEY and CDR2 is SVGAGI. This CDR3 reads CASSYLLTAKELFF. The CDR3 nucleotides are TGTGCCAGCAGTTACTTACTGACGGCCAAGGAGCTGTTTTTT.

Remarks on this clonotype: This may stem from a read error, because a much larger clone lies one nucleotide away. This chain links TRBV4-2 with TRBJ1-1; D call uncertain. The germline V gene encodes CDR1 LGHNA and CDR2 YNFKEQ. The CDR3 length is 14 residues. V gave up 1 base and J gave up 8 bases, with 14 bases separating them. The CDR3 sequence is CASSQVSSWFEAFF. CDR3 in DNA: TGTGCCAGCAGCCAAGTTTCCTCATGGTTCGAAGCTTTCTTT.